This passage covers 14 T cell receptor beta chains from one sample sequenced in a study of shared clonotypes between healthy human individuals. Data came from immunoSEQ multiplex PCR; TCRdb stores just in-frame clones and leaves some out. Seen here are 2 million to 3 million clones, approximately 92% observed once, and the top ten hold about 0.13%. Sequenced material: naive CD4+ T cells sorted from blood. As for subset: CD45RA+ positively selected. Receptors were obtained from a man aged 18-30 years in good health.

The rearrangement joins TRBV28 to TRBJ2-1; D gene ambiguous. Germline V gene sequence: CDR1 MDHEN, CDR2 SYDVKM. V lost 3 bases, J lost 5 bases, and 2 bases lay in between. The CDR3 has 11 amino acids. The CDR3 nucleotides are TGTGCCAGCAGTTTGGACAATGAGCAGTTCTTC. This codes for CASSLDNEQFF.

The CDR3 sequence is CASSGMGLRDIQYF. In DNA, the CDR3 is TGCGCCAGCAGCGGGATGGGACTGCGGGACATTCAGTACTTC. The chain couples TRBV5-1 to TRBJ2-4; D is perhaps TRBD2 (6 bases). The CDR3 totals 14 residues. Trimming took 4 bases from V and 8 from J, leaving 16 bases between them. Germline assignment: CDR1 SGHRS and CDR2 YFSETQ.

The V and J genes are TRBV4-2 and TRBJ2-7; D is perhaps TRBD1 (6 bases). Germline V gene data show CDR1 as LGHNA and CDR2 as YNFKEQ. V was pared by 1 base and J by 3 bases, with 7 bases between. This CDR3 comprises 13 residues. CDR3 in amino acids: CASSQGDNYEQYF. DNA of the CDR3: TGTGCCAGCAGCCAAGGGGACAACTACGAGCAGTACTTC.

This sequence joins TRBV25-1 and TRBJ1-2; 9 bases fit TRBD1. CDR1 and CDR2 (germline): MGHDK, SYGVNS. The CDR3 runs to 16 residues. V gave up 2 bases and J gave up 1 base; unmatched junction bases: 5. CDR3 coding DNA: TGTGCCAGCAGTGAAGGACAGGGGCTGGATAACTATGGCTACACCTTC. Its protein product is CASSEGQGLDNYGYTF.

The J gene is TRBJ2-1, the V gene TRBV5-1, with 10 bases fitting TRBD2. The CDR3 runs to 15 residues. Looked up from germline, CDR1 is SGHRS and CDR2 is YFSETQ. The trim removed 3 bases at V and 7 bases at J, leaving 7 bases unmatched. CDR3 sequence (DNA): TGCGCCAGCAGCTCCGACGTAGCGGGGGGTAATGAGCAGTTCTTC. This translates into CASSSDVAGGNEQFF.

This chain links TRBV15 with TRBJ2-7, with 7 bases aligning to TRBD1. Germline CDR1 LNHNV, CDR2 YYDKDF (reference sequence). The CDR3 has 15 amino acids. V lost 1 base and J lost 7; bases outside the gene matches: 10. The CDR3 sequence: CATSRGRQGGQEQYF. For the CDR3, the DNA is TGTGCCACCAGCAGAGGTCGACAGGGCGGTCAGGAGCAGTACTTC.

The chain joins TRBV6-6 to TRBJ1-1; the D gene is possibly TRBD1 (5 bases). Germline CDR1 and CDR2: MNHNY and SVGAGI (reference sequence). Trimming removed 2 bases from V and 11 bases from J, with 15 bases in between. CDR3 length: 13 amino acids. DNA of the CDR3: TGTGCCAGCAGTTACGTACAGGACGCGAAGGCTTTCTTT. Translation: CASSYVQDAKAFF.

V and J are TRBV21-1 and TRBJ1-2. TRBV21-1 is marked as a pseudogene. This CDR3 contains 16 residues. CDR3 sequence reads: CARKLSPDVLFYGYTF. The CDR3 DNA reads as TGTGCCAGGAAACTATCCCCGGACGTCTTGTTCTATGGCTACACCTTC.

This chain joins TRBV23-1 and TRBJ2-5; 7 bases fit TRBD1. TRBV23-1 is noted as an ORF with a role that remains uncertain. The CDR3 spans 14 residues. V lost 3 bases to trimming and J lost 2 bases; unmatched junction nucleotides: 3. In DNA form, the CDR3 reads TGCGCCAGCAGTCAGGGGACAGATCAAGAGACCCAGTACTTC. This translates into CASSQGTDQETQYF.

This clone was counted a single time. This chain joins TRBV18 and TRBJ2-1, with a tentative D call TRBD1 (6 bases). Germline V CDR1 and CDR2: KGHSH, LQKENI. This CDR3 region has 14 residues. Trimming left V 8 bases short and J 4 bases short, with 15 bases between. For the CDR3, the DNA is TGTGCCAGCACCCCGGGACACGAGTACAATGAGCAGTTCTTC. Encoded protein: CASTPGHEYNEQFF.

This clone came up once. The V call is TRBV6-5, the J call TRBJ1-5; 7 positions agree with TRBD1. The CDR3 contains 14 residues. V was clipped by 6 bases and J by 3 bases; unmatched bases: 5. Germline V lookup: CDR1 MNHEY, CDR2 SVGAGI. This CDR3 reads CASSRGQVNQPQHF. The CDR3 nucleotides are TGTGCCAGCAGCCGTGGACAGGTCAATCAGCCCCAGCATTTT.

This chain joins TRBV30 and TRBJ1-4, with D perhaps TRBD1 (6 bases). With 3 bases removed from V and 14 bases from J, the gap between germline ends came to 22 bases. This CDR3 is 14 amino acids long. Germline assignment: CDR1 GTSNPN and CDR2 SVGIG (reference sequence). CDR3 nucleotide sequence: TGTGCCTGGAGCCTTCCGGGGGCTGAGCAGGTGCTGTTTTTT. Amino acid sequence: CAWSLPGAEQVLFF. The full variable domain, in which reference TRBV30 and TRBJ1-4 provide the parts outside the CDR3, is SQTIHQWPATLVQPVGSPLSLECTVEGTSNPNLYWYRQAAGRGLQLLFYSVGIGQISSEVPQNLSASRPQDRQFILSSKKLLLSDSGFYLCAWSLPGAEQVLFFGSGTQLSVL.

About this clone: Other DNA sequences within the sample encode an identical CDR3. This chain links TRBV2 with TRBJ1-4; a weak D match, TRBD1 (6 bases). Per germline, CDR1 SNHLY and CDR2 FYNNEI. The CDR3 has 16 residues. Trimming pared 1 base from V and 0 bases from J, leaving 9 bases between. CDR3 nucleotides: TGTGCCAGCAGTGAAGTAGGGGGTGCAACTAATGAAAAACTGTTTTTT. It codes for CASSEVGGATNEKLFF.

This chain connects TRBV5-4 to TRBJ1-2; possible D gene TRBD1, 5 bases. V dropped 4 bases and J dropped 8 bases, with 15 bases sitting between them. This CDR3 is 13 amino acids long. Germline CDR1 SGHNT, CDR2 YYREEE (reference sequence). The CDR3 spells CASSTRGRAGYTF. CDR3 DNA sequence: TGTGCCAGCAGCACCCGGGGCAGGGCGGGCTACACCTTC. Full variable domain (rest looked up from reference TRBV5-4 and TRBJ1-2): ETGVTQSPTHLIKTRGQQVTLRCSSQSGHNTVSWYQQALGQGPQFIFQYYREEENGRGNFPPRFSGLQFPNYSSELNVNALELDDSALYLCASSTRGRAGYTFGSGTRLTVV.